The 5 T cell receptor beta chains below all came from one sample that was sequenced in a study of T cell changes during pregnancy in multiple sclerosis. Assay used: immunoSEQ multiplex PCR; TCRdb lists only in-frame clones, some missing. The data contain about 46,000 clones, over 85% of them singletons. Material: CD8+ T cells from peripheral blood mononuclear cells, obtained after pregnancy. The source is a female donor with multiple sclerosis, enrolled in a pregnancy study.

The chain employs TRBV2 and TRBJ2-7; D not resolved. This CDR3 has 13 amino acids. The V end was cut by 6 bases, the J end by 6 bases, with 15 bases between. The germline V gene encodes CDR1 SNHLY and CDR2 FYNNEI. The CDR3 protein is CASSGWADGEQYF. CDR3 coding DNA: TGTGCCAGCAGCGGCTGGGCAGATGGCGAGCAGTACTTC.

In this sample, this clone turned up a few times. The genes are TRBV19 and TRBJ1-1, with D unresolved. The CDR3 has 13 amino acids. Trimming stripped 3 bases from V and 0 bases from J, with 5 bases between. Germline CDR1 is LNHDA and CDR2 is SQIVND (reference sequence). CDR3 in amino acids: CASSMALNTEAFF. In DNA form, the CDR3 reads TGTGCCAGTAGTATGGCTCTGAACACTGAAGCTTTCTTT.

The chain joins TRBV5-1 to TRBJ1-2; D call uncertain. Trimming shortened V by 0 bases and J by 8 bases, and 5 bases separated the two germline ends. Germline V lookup: CDR1 SGHRS, CDR2 YFSETQ. The CDR3 runs 11 residues. This CDR3 is CASSLGAGYTF. For the CDR3, the DNA is TGCGCCAGCAGCTTGGGAGCCGGCTACACCTTC. The entire variable domain, with the rest obtained from reference TRBV5-1 and TRBJ1-2, is as follows: KAGVTQTPRYLIKTRGQQVTLSCSPISGHRSVSWYQQTPGQGLQFLFEYFSETQRNKGNFPGRFSGRQFSNSRSEMNVSTLELGDSALYLCASSLGAGYTFGSGTRLTVV.

The chain joins TRBV7-9 to TRBJ1-1; D is possibly TRBD1 (5 bases). The CDR3 has 14 amino acids. Germline CDR1 reads SEHNR; CDR2 reads FQNEAQ (reference sequence). Trimming removed 1 base from V and 5 bases from J, with 11 bases in between. The CDR3 region has the DNA TGTGCCAGCAGCTTAGGGGGGGGGAATACTGAAGCTTTCTTT. Residues: CASSLGGGNTEAFF.

The chain is built from TRBV28 and TRBJ2-1, with 11 bases aligning to TRBD2. Germline values: CDR1 MDHEN, CDR2 SYDVKM. The junction had 4 bases not matched to a gene; V was cut back by 5 bases and J by 7 bases. This CDR3 region has 14 residues. CDR3 sequence (DNA): TGTGCCAGCAGTCCGACTAGCGGGATAAATGAGCAGTTCTTC. It is translated as CASSPTSGINEQFF.